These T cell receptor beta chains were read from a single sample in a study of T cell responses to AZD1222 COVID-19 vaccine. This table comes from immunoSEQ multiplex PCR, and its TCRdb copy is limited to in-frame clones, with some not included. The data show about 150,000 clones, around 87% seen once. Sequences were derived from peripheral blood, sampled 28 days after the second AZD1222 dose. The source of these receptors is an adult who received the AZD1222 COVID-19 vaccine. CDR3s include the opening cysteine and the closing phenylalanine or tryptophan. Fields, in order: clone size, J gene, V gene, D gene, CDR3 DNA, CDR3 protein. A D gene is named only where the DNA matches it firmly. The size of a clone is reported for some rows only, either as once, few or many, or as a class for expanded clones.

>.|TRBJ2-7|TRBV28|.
TGTGCCAGCAGTCTCACTGTGGGCTACGAGCAGTACTTC
CASSLTVGYEQYF
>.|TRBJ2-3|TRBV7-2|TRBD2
TGTGCCAGCAGCTCAGCGGGATACACAGATACGCAGTATTTT
CASSSAGYTDTQYF
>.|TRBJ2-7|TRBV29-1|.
TGCAGCGTGGAAGGAACCTACGAGCAGTACTTC
CSVEGTYEQYF
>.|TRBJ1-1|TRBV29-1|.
TGCAGCGTTGGGGAGCAAGGGAACACTGAAGCTTTCTTT
CSVGEQGNTEAFF
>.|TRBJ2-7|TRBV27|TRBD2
TGTGCCAGCAGTTTAAAGGGGACTAGCGGCTACGAGCAGTACTTC
CASSLKGTSGYEQYF
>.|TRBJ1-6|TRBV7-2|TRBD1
TGTGCCAGCAGCTTAGCCAGGGGGCATAATTCACCCCTCCACTTT
CASSLARGHNSPLHF
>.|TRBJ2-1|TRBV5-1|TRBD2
TGCGCCAGCAGCTTGGGGGGACTAGCGGGAGAATACAATGAGCAGTTCTTC
CASSLGGLAGEYNEQFF
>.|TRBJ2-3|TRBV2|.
TGTGCCAGCAGCTACAGGGCTAGCACAGATACGCAGTATTTT
CASSYRASTDTQYF
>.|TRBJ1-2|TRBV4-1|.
TGCGCCAGCAGCCAACTCCCGGCCGGCGTTTCTAACTATGGCTACACCTTC
CASSQLPAGVSNYGYTF
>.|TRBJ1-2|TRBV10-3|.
TGTGCCATCAGTGAGCAGAGTAACTATGGCTACACCTTC
CAISEQSNYGYTF
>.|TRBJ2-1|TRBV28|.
TGTGCCAGCAGTGCCGCAAGCCACTCCTACAATGAGCAGTTCTTC
CASSAASHSYNEQFF
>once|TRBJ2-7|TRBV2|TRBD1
TGTGCCAGCAGTGAAGAGGACAGGGCTACTAGGCAGTACTTC
CASSEEDRATRQYF
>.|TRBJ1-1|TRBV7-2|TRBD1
TGTGCCAGCAGCTTAAAGGGGACAGGGACTGAAGCTTTCTTT
CASSLKGTGTEAFF
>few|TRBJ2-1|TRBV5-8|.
TGTGCCAGCAGCTTGCCCGGGACTGAAAAGAGGGGCGATGAGCAGTTCTTC
CASSLPGTEKRGDEQFF
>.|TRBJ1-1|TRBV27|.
TGTGCCAGCAGTTTAAACCCCTGGTCAGTGGGGGGCACTGAAGCTTTCTTT
CASSLNPWSVGGTEAFF
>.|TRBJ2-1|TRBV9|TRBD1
TGTGCCAGCAGCGTAGAGGGGGCGACAGGGACCCTCTACAATGAGCAGTTCTTC
CASSVEGATGTLYNEQFF
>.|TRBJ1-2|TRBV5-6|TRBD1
TGTGCCAGCAGCTGGCCGGGACAGGGGCCTTCATATGGCTACACCTTC
CASSWPGQGPSYGYTF
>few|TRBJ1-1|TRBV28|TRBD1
TGTGCCAGCAGTTCCGGACAGGGAGGAACTGAAGCTTTCTTT
CASSSGQGGTEAFF
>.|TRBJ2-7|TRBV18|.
TGTGCCAGCTCACCAGGGGGGTTTAGTATGGACGAGCAGTACTTC
CASSPGGFSMDEQYF
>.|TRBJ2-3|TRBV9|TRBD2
TGTGCCAGCAGCGCGGGGCCCAGCGGGAGTGATACGCAGTATTTT
CASSAGPSGSDTQYF
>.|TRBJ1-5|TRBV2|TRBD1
TGTGCCAGCAGGGGAACAGGGGACGCCTATAGCAATCAGCCCCAGCATTTT
CASRGTGDAYSNQPQHF
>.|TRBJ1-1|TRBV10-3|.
TGTGCCATCCACACCCCGGCAGGGGCGGGGGACACTGAAGCTTTCTTT
CAIHTPAGAGDTEAFF
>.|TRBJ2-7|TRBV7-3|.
TGTGCCAGCAGCTTAAACCCGGGCCGTGAGCAGTACTTC
CASSLNPGREQYF
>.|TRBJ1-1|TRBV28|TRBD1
TGTGCGTCCTCGCAGGGGGTGCGGTCCGACACTGAAGCTTTCTTT
CASSQGVRSDTEAFF
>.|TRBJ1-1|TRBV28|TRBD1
TGTGCCAGCAGTACCCTCCAACAGGGGGCGTTTGCTGAAGCTTTCTTT
CASSTLQQGAFAEAFF
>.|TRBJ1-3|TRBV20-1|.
TGCAGTGCTAGTTCTCTGGAGAGCTCTGGAAACACCATATATTTT
CSASSLESSGNTIYF
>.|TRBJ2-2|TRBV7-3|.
TGTGCCAGCAGCTTAATCGCGATCGGGGAGCTGTTTTTT
CASSLIAIGELFF
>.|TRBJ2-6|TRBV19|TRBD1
TGTGCCAGTATTGGCCGGGACAGGGGGTACTCTGGGGCCAACGTCCTGACTTTC
CASIGRDRGYSGANVLTF
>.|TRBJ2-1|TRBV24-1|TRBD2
TGTGCCACCAGTGACCCAAGCGGGGCCTACAATGAGCAGTTCTTC
CATSDPSGAYNEQFF
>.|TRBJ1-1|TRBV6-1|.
TGTGCCAGCAGTGAAGGGAGGGCTTTCTTT
CASSEGRAFF
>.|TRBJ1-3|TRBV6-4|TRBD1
TGTGCCAGCAGGTGCCCGGGACAGGGATCTGGAAACACCATATATTTT
CASRCPGQGSGNTIYF
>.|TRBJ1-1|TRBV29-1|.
TGCAGCGGGGGTAGCGGGATGAACACTGAAGCTTTCTTT
CSGGSGMNTEAFF
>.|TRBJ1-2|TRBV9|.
TGTGCCAGCAGCTCCCGATTCATTAGGGCCCCTGGGGGCTACACCTTC
CASSSRFIRAPGGYTF
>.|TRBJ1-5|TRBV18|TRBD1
TGTGCCAGCTCTTCGACAGGGGGAAGCAATCAGCCCCAGCATTTT
CASSSTGGSNQPQHF
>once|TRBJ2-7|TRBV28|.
TGTGCCAGCAGTTTCGTAGAGGTTAGCTCCTACGAGCAGTACTTC
CASSFVEVSSYEQYF
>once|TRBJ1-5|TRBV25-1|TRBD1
TGTGCCAGCAGTCCAACAGGGGTCGGTGGCAATCAGCCCCAGCATTTT
CASSPTGVGGNQPQHF
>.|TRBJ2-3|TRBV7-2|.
TGTGCCAGCAGCTTAGGGGGGGCCAAAGATACGCAGTATTTT
CASSLGGAKDTQYF